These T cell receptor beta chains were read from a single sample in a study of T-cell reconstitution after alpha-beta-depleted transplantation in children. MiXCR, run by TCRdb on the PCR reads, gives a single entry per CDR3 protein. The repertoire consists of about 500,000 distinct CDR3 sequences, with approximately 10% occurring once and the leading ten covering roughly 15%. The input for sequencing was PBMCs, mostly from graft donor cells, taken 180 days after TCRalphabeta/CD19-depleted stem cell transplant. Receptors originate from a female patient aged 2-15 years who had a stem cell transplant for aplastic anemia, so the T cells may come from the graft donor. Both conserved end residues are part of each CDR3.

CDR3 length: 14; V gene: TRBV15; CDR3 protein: CATSRQGFGNTIYF
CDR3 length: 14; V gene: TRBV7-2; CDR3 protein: CASSVTGTHYEQYF
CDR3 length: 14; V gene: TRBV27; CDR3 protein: CASSLNRGHYGYTF
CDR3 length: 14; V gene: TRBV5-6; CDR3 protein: CASSKEYSNQPQHF
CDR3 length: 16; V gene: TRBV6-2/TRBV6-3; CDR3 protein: CASSYSGARAKNIQYF
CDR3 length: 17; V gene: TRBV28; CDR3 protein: CASSLTQTYMDSYGYTF
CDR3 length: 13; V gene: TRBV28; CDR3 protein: CASSNPQGSEQFF
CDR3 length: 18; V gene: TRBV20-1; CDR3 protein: CSARDLHSTTMRYNEQFF
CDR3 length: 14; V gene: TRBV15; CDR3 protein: CATSRSGTPVEAFF
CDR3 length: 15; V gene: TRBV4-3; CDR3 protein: CASSQEDRGPGELFF
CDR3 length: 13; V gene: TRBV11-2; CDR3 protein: CASNLAGAETQYF
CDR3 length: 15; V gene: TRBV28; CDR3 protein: CASSFPSGLQETQYF
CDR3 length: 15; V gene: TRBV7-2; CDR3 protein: CASSLDRGASYEQYF
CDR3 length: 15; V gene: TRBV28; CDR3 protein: CASNPDSTRNQPQHF
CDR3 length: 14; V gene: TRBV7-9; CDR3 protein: CASSLESPYNEQFF
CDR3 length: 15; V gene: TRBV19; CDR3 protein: CASSPWTQNPDTQYF
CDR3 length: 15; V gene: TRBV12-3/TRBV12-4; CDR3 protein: CASSLRSGGRNGYTF
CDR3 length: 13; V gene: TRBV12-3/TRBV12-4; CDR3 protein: CASSLDQHTEAFF
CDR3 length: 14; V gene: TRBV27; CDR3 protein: CASSIGGPSTEAFF
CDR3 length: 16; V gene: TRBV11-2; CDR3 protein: CASSHLARGSAGELFF
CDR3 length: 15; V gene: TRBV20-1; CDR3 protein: CSASNVRTLYNEQFF
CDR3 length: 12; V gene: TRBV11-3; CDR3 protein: CASSSDGPTQYF
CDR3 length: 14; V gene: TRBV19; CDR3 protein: CASSIRDRSYEQYF
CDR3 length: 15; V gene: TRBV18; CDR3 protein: CASSPPRSSNQPQHF
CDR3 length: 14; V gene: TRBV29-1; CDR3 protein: CSVVSGSGTGELFF
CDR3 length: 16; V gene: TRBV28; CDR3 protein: CASSPPGLAGGNEQFF
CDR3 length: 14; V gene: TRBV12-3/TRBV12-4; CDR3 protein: CASGEGGWNSPLHF
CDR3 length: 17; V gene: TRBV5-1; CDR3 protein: CASSAGTGTGNYYEQYF
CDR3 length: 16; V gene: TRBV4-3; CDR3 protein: CASSQDSAAAKNIQYF
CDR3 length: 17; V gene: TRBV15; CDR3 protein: CATSRDPLLAEQETQYF
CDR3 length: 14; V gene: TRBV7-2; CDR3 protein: CASSRSVYQETQYF
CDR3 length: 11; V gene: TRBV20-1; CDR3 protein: CSAESYNEQFF
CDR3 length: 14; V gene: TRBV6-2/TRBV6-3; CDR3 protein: CASSYAGVGETQYF
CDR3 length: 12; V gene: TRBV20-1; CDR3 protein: CSAVGLRNEQFF
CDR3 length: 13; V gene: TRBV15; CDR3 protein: CATSRALTDTQYF
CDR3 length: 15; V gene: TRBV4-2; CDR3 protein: CASSQTRALHNEQFF
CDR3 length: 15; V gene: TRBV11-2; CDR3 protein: CASSLVHTGTNEQFF
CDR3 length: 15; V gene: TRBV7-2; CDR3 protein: CASSPGASGNVRQFF
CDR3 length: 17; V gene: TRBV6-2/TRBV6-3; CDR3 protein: CASSYGLTSGYQETQYF
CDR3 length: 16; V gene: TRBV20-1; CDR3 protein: CSARHLDRSQSGEQFF
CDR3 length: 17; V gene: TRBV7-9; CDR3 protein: CASSLGGPGGGDQPQHF
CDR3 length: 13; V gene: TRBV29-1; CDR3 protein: CSVEVVTAYGYTF
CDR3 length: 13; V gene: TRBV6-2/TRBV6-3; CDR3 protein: CASSYSGSFEAFF
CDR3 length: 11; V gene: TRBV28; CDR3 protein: CASSARGTQYF
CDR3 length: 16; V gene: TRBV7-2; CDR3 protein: CASSTRVVAGANVLTF
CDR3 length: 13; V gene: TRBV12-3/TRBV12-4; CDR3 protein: CASSLEPGGEQFF
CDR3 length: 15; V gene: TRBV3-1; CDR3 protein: CASSQQTVAINEQFF
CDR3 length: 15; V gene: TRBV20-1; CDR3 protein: CSARDRRDGNTEAFF
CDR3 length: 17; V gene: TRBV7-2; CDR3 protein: CASNPGLALSSYNEQFF
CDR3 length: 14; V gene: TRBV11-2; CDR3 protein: CASSLDAPGWEQFF
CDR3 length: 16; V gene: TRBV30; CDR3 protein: CARTSGSFANTGELFF
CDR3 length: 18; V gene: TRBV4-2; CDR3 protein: CASSQAPLTGGRTYEQYF
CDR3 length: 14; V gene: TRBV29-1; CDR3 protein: CSVDKPGLGYGYTF
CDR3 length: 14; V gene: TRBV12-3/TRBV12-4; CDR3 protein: CASSLIGTEYGYTF
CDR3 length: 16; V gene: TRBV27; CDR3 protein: CASSAGTSGTTGELFF
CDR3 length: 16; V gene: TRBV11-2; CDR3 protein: CASRQQLAGGSDTQYF
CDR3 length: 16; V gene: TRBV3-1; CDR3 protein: CASSQARLSGANVLTF
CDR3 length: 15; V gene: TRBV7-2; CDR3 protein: CASSLGDRDNQPQHF
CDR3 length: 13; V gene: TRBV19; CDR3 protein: CASSPVLTDTQYF
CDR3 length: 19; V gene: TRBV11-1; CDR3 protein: CASGGRRELSGSLQETQYF